A single sample gave rise to the 20 T cell receptor beta chains below, sequenced in a study of regulatory T cells in long-lasting Graves disease. Described time point: newly diagnosed GD, antithyroid drugs for less than 3 months. Extracted PBMC RNA gave rise to the TCR library. CDR3-region Arm-PCR and iRepertoire HTBI primers produced the TCR beta libraries. Using its own MiXCR run on the multiplex PCR reads, TCRdb lists one record per CDR3 protein. Of roughly 420,000 distinct CDR3 sequences in the sample, about 14% were seen once. Source: peripheral blood mononuclear cells (PBMCs), taken at new diagnosis, from a patient treated with antithyroid drugs. The receptors originated from a female donor with Graves disease.

This clonotype appeared many times. J is TRBJ1-2 and V is TRBV7-2; 7 bases map to TRBD1. Germline values: CDR1 SGHTA, CDR2 FQGNSA. The CDR3 extends over 17 amino acids. The V and J ends lost 2 bases and 4 bases, in that order; junction bases with no gene match: 13. This chain's CDR3 is CASSLWDFRQGSYGYTF. In DNA form, the CDR3 reads TGTGCCAGCAGCTTATGGGATTTTCGACAGGGAAGCTATGGCTACACCTTC.

About this clonotype itself: It may be a read error: a sequence one base away is much more abundant. The conserved closing phenylalanine or tryptophan is absent in this CDR3, likely reflecting a read error. The chain combines TRBV3-1 with TRBJ1-1, with unresolved D. The CDR3 is 13 residues long. Germline assignment: CDR1 LGHDT and CDR2 YNNKEL (reference sequence). With 6 bases removed from V and 5 bases from J, the gap between germline ends came to 13 bases. CDR3 in amino acids: CASRRYSETEAFS. The CDR3, as DNA: TGTGCCAGCAGGAGATACTCCGAGACTGAAGCTTTCTCT.

Ten or more counts support this clonotype. The rearrangement joins TRBV5-1 to TRBJ2-1; D unresolved. V lost 2 bases to trimming and J lost 7 bases, with 10 bases between them. CDR3 length: 13 amino acids. Germline values: CDR1 SGHRS, CDR2 YFSETQ. The DNA of the CDR3 is TGCGCCAGCAGCTTTCAGGAAGGGAATGAGCAGTTCTTC. The encoded protein is CASSFQEGNEQFF.

This clonotype was picked up many times. The chain employs TRBV20-1 and TRBJ2-1; D is possibly TRBD2 (5 bases). This CDR3 region has 12 residues. The V end was cut by 5 bases, the J end by 8 bases, with 13 bases between. Germline-derived CDR1 and CDR2 are DFQATT and SNEGSKA (reference sequence). CDR3 in DNA: TGCAGTGCTCAAAGGGAGCTCGATGAGCAGTTCTTC. It encodes CSAQRELDEQFF.

This clonotype was seen more than once but under ten times. The chain carries TRBV5-1 and TRBJ1-4; D ambiguous. The CDR3 covers 14 residues. V shed 2 bases and J shed 2 bases, with 7 bases lying between them. Germline V gives CDR1 SGHRS, CDR2 YFSETQ. The DNA for the CDR3 is TGCGCCAGCAGCTTCCAACAGACTAATGAAAAACTGTTTTTT. This codes for CASSFQQTNEKLFF.

This clonotype was recorded at least ten times. Written as DNA, the CDR3 is TGTGCCAGCAGCGTAGAGTGGGGCGGAGAGACCCAGTACTTC. As protein: CASSVEWGGETQYF. V is TRBV9 and J is TRBJ2-5; a possible D gene is TRBD1 (5 bases). The germline V gene has CDR1 SGDLS and CDR2 YYNGEE. The CDR3 consists of 14 residues. Deletions cut 0 bases from V and 4 bases from J, with 10 bases between.

V gene TRBV3-1 combines with J gene TRBJ2-7, with 9 positions matching TRBD2. Trimming cost V 3 bases and J 6 bases; bases outside gene matches: 12. The germline V gene has CDR1 LGHDT and CDR2 YNNKEL (reference sequence). The CDR3 consists of 16 residues. In nucleotides, the CDR3 is TGTGCCAGCAGCCAGAGGCCGGGACTAGCTTCCCCCGAGCAGTACTTC. Translated, it gives CASSQRPGLASPEQYF.

The rearrangement uses TRBV20-1 and TRBJ2-5; TRBD2 agrees at 8 bases. The CDR3 covers 14 residues. CDR1 is DFQATT and CDR2 is SNEGSKA in the germline V gene (reference sequence). V was clipped by 5 bases and J by 5 bases; unmatched bases: 10. The CDR3 DNA is TGCAGTGCTCCGATCCCGGGGGGGACGGAGACCCAGTACTTC. Translating gives CSAPIPGGTETQYF.

At least ten counts were recorded for this clonotype. The V and J genes are TRBV5-1 and TRBJ2-1; D is perhaps TRBD1 or TRBD2 (5 bases each). Trimming left V 2 bases short and J 1 base short, with 10 bases between. In germline, CDR1 is SGHRS, CDR2 YFSETQ. The CDR3 is 15 amino acids. In DNA, the CDR3 is TGCGCCAGCAGCTTTGGGTGGGGGTCCTACAATGAGCAGTTCTTC. Protein: CASSFGWGSYNEQFF.

This clonotype has just a few counts. The chain combines TRBV30 with TRBJ1-2; 7 bases match TRBD1. Trimming cost V 7 bases and J 8 bases; bases outside gene matches: 7. Germline CDR1 reads GTSNPN; CDR2 reads SVGIG (reference sequence). The CDR3 runs 11 residues. The CDR3 sequence: CASNRGGGYTF. DNA for the CDR3: TGTGCCTCAAACAGGGGTGGAGGCTACACCTTC.

This clonotype came up a few times. Germline and junction disagree at one end, which may indicate a read error. The chain is built from TRBV6-2 or TRBV6-3 and TRBJ2-7; tentatively, D is TRBD2 (6 bases). The CDR3 extends over 17 amino acids. Germline V gene lookup returns CDR1 MNHEY and CDR2 SVGEGT. The CDR3 is CASSPSGGLARSCEQYF. CDR3 coding DNA: TGTGCCAGCAGCCCGTCAGGCGGCCTAGCGCGCTCCTGCGAGCAGTACTTC.

This clonotype was seen repeatedly, ten times or more. The chain is built from TRBV19 and TRBJ1-5; D not resolved. Trimming stripped 4 bases from V and 6 bases from J, with 10 bases between. CDR3 length: 13 residues. Germline loops: CDR1 LNHDA, CDR2 SQIVND (reference sequence). CDR3 DNA: TGTGCCAGTAGTACATGGGAAGGTCAGCCCCAGCATTTT. The encoded protein is CASSTWEGQPQHF.

The rearrangement joins TRBV20-1 to TRBJ2-1; 14 bases are a match to TRBD2. The germline gives CDR1 DFQATT, CDR2 SNEGSKA (reference sequence). Germline trimming cut 2 bases from V and 3 bases from J; bases unmatched to any gene: 6. This CDR3 contains 17 residues. CDR3 DNA: TGCAGTGCTAGACCAGGGACTAGCGGGAGTCTCTACAATGAGCAGTTCTTC. This encodes CSARPGTSGSLYNEQFF.

This clonotype showed up many times. The CDR3 nucleotides read TGTGCCAGCAGTTTAGACAGGGAGTTGAAAAGCAATCAGCCCCAGCATTTT. Residues: CASSLDRELKSNQPQHF. This rearrangement joins TRBV12-3 or TRBV12-4 to TRBJ1-5; tentative D call: TRBD1 (6 bases). Trimming removed 1 base from V and 1 base from J, with 14 bases in between. The CDR3 runs to 17 residues.

Many counts were recorded for this clonotype. The chain has TRBV11-2 and TRBJ2-7, with D perhaps TRBD2 (5 bases). Germline V lookup: CDR1 SGHAT, CDR2 FQNNGV. V lost 7 bases, J lost 2 bases, and 18 bases lay in between. This CDR3 contains 15 residues. In DNA, the CDR3 is TGTGCCAGCACCCCTGTGGCGGACTCCGCCTACGAGCAGTACTTC. Amino acid sequence: CASTPVADSAYEQYF.

This clonotype was observed a handful of times. The chain has TRBV4-3 and TRBJ1-6, with D tentatively TRBD1 (6 bases). The CDR3 loop spans 15 amino acids. Germline V gene data show CDR1 as LGHNA and CDR2 as YSLEER. Between the trimmed V and J ends, which lost 1 base and 4 bases, there was a span of 8 bases. The CDR3 sequence: CASSQGTAYNSPLHF. In DNA form, the CDR3 reads TGCGCCAGCAGCCAAGGGACAGCTTATAATTCACCCCTCCACTTT.

This clonotype was counted at least ten times. The CDR3 loop reads CASSLMGVSGANVLTF. As DNA, the CDR3 is TGCGCCAGCAGCTTGATGGGGGTTTCTGGGGCCAACGTCCTGACTTTC. This chain uses TRBV5-1 with TRBJ2-6; possibly TRBD1 or TRBD2 for D (5 bases each). Germline V gives CDR1 SGHRS, CDR2 YFSETQ. The CDR3 is 16 amino acids. With 1 base removed from V and 1 base from J, the gap between germline ends came to 9 bases.

There are many counts of this clonotype. The genes are TRBV11-2 and TRBJ2-3; 10 positions match TRBD2. This CDR3 is built from 16 residues. The germline gives CDR1 SGHAT, CDR2 FQNNGV. The V and J ends lost 1 base and 5 bases, in that order; junction bases with no gene match: 6. The CDR3 nucleotides read TGTGCCAGCAGCTTAGGTCCGCCTAGCGGGGGAGATACGCAGTATTTT. Protein sequence: CASSLGPPSGGDTQYF.

This clonotype was detected many times. The chain is built from TRBV11-2 and TRBJ1-1; TRBD1 is a possible D gene (5 bases). The CDR3 consists of 15 residues. CDR1 SGHAT and CDR2 FQNNGV come from the germline V gene. Trimming left V 1 base short and J 0 bases short, with 9 bases between. The CDR3 region is CASSLGPGMNTEAFF. CDR3 bases: TGTGCCAGCAGCTTAGGGCCAGGGATGAACACTGAAGCTTTCTTT.

This clonotype was seen many times. The chain recombines TRBV27 with TRBJ2-6, with TRBD1 identical over 9 bases. The CDR3 is made up of 14 amino acids. Trimming took 6 bases from V and 12 from J; bases not matched to a gene: 9. Germline V gene lookup returns CDR1 MNHEY and CDR2 SMNVEV (reference sequence). The CDR3 sequence is CASSPGQGRSVLTF. CDR3 DNA: TGTGCCAGCAGCCCCGGACAGGGGAGAAGCGTCCTGACTTTC.